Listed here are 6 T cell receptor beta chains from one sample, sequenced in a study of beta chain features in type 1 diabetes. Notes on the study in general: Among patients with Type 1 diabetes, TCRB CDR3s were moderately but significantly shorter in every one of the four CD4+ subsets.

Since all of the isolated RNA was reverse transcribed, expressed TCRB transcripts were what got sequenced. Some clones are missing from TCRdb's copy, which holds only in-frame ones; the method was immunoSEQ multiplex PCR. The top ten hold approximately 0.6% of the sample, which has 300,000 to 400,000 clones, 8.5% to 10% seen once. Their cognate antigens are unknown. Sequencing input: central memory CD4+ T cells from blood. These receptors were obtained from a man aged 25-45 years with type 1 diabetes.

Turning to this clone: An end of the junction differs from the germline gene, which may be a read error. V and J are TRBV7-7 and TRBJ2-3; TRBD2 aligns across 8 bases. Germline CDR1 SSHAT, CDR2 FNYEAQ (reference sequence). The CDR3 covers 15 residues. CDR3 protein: CASSSGREGTDTQYF. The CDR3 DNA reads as TGTGCTAGCAGCTCCGGGCGGGAGGGCACAGATACGCAGTATTTT.

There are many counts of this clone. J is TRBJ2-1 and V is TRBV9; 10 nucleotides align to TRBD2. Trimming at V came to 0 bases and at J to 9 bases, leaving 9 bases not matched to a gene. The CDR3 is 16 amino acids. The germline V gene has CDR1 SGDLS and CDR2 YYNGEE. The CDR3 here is CASSVDTSGASGEQFF. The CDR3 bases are TGTGCCAGCAGCGTAGACACTAGCGGGGCCTCGGGTGAGCAGTTCTTC. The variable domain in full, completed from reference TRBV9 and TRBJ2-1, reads DSGVTQTPKHLITATGQRVTLRCSPRSGDLSVYWYQQSLDQGLQFLIQYYNGEERAKGNILERFSAQQFPDLHSELNLSSLELGDSALYFCASSVDTSGASGEQFFGPGTRLTVL.

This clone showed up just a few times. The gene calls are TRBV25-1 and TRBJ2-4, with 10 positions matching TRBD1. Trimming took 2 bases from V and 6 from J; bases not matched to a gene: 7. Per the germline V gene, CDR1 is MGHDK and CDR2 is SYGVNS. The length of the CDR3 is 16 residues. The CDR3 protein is CASSETGGQGRNIQYF. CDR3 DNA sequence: TGTGCCAGCAGTGAAACTGGGGGACAGGGGAGAAACATTCAGTACTTC.

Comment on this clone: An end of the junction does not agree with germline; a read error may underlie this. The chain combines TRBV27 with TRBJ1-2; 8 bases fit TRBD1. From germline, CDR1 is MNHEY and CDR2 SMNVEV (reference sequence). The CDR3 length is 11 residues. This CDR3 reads CASGRRDRLLF. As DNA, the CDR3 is TGTGCCAGCGGACGACGGGACAGGCTTTTATTC.

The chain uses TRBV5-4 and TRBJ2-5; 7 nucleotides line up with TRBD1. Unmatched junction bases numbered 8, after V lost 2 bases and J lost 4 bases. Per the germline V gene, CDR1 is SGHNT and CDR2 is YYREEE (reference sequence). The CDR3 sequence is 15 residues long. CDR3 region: CASSLATGRGETQYF. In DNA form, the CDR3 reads TGTGCCAGCAGCTTAGCGACAGGGAGAGGAGAGACCCAGTACTTC.

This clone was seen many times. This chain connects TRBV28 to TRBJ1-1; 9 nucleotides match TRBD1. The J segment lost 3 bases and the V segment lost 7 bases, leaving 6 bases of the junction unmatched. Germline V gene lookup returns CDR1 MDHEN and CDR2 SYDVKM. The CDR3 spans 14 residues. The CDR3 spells CASTRTGVDTEAFF. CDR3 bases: TGTGCCAGCACCCGGACAGGGGTGGACACTGAAGCTTTCTTT.